One and the same sample provided the 19 T cell receptor beta chains below, sequenced in a study of T cell responses to AZD1222 COVID-19 vaccine. Assay used: immunoSEQ multiplex PCR; TCRdb lists only in-frame clones, some missing. The profile shows some 120,000 clones, roughly nine tenths of them singletons. The source was peripheral blood, collected on day 0 of AZD1222 vaccination. Every receptor here comes from an adult in good health.

This clone was seen just once. CDR3 in amino acids: CASSTGWKEGIQYF. As DNA, the CDR3 is TGTGCCAGCAGTACAGGGTGGAAAGAAGGCATTCAGTACTTC. The chain is built from TRBV27 and TRBJ2-4, with TRBD1 as a possible D gene (6 bases). The V end was cut by 5 bases, the J end by 9 bases, with 17 bases between. The CDR3 extends over 14 amino acids. The germline V gene has CDR1 MNHEY and CDR2 SMNVEV (reference sequence).

This clone showed up just once. This chain links TRBV5-6 with TRBJ1-2; 7 bases map to TRBD1. The CDR3 totals 15 residues. The V gene's germline CDR1 is SGHDT and CDR2 YYEEEE. After removal of 4 bases from V and 8 bases from J, the junction contained 14 bases not matched to a gene. The CDR3 DNA follows: TGTGCCAGCAGCCCATGGGACAGAATACTTGGGGGCTACACCTTC. Translating it yields CASSPWDRILGGYTF. The complete variable domain, with remaining parts taken from reference TRBV5-6 and TRBJ1-2, reads DAGVTQSPTHLIKTRGQQVTLRCSPKSGHDTVSWYQQALGQGPQFIFQYYEEEERQRGNFPDRFSGHQFPNYSSELNVNALLLGDSALYLCASSPWDRILGGYTFGSGTRLTVV.

The chain has TRBV9 and TRBJ1-2; maybe TRBD1 (6 bases). The V end was cut by 3 bases, the J end by 3 bases, with 9 bases between. This CDR3 is built from 13 residues. Germline V gene sequence: CDR1 SGDLS, CDR2 YYNGEE. The CDR3 DNA reads TGTGCCAGCAGCGGGAGGACAGACTATGGCTACACCTTC. It translates to CASSGRTDYGYTF.

In this sample, this clone turned up a few times. This chain joins TRBV29-1 and TRBJ1-2; D remains ambiguous. This CDR3 has 12 amino acids. Trimming stripped 4 bases from V and 2 bases from J, with 8 bases between. The V gene's germline CDR1 is SQVTM and CDR2 ANQGSEA. CDR3 sequence (DNA): TGCAGCGTTGTGTTAGGGAACTATGGCTACACCTTC. Amino acids: CSVVLGNYGYTF.

The chain links TRBV2 to TRBJ1-2; maybe TRBD1 (5 bases). The CDR3 spans 14 residues. The V and J ends lost 1 base and 7 bases respectively, with 13 bases between them. Germline V gives CDR1 SNHLY, CDR2 FYNNEI. The CDR3 DNA is TGTGCCAGCAGTGAAGAGCGGGGACGGGGTGGCTACACCTTC. Protein sequence: CASSEERGRGGYTF.

V usage is TRBV6-5 and J usage is TRBJ1-5, with 10 bases identical to TRBD1. The CDR3 has 14 residues. Germline assignment: CDR1 MNHEY and CDR2 SVGAGI. V lost 6 bases and J lost 5; bases outside the gene matches: 4. The CDR3 nucleotides read TGTGCCAGCAGCGGACAGGGGGTAGATCAGCCCCAGCATTTT. Protein product: CASSGQGVDQPQHF.

V and J are TRBV29-1 and TRBJ1-2; tentative D call: TRBD1 (5 bases). V was cut by 1 base and J by 8 bases, with 8 bases left in between. This CDR3 has 11 amino acids. Germline V gene data show CDR1 as SQVTM and CDR2 as ANQGSEA. This chain's CDR3 is CSVEGQKGYTF. The CDR3 DNA is TGCAGCGTTGAAGGACAGAAGGGCTACACCTTC.

The chain couples TRBV3-1 (or the pseudogene TRBV3-2) to TRBJ1-1; D might be TRBD1 (5 bases). The germline V and J ends were trimmed by 0 bases and 10 bases, with 15 bases remaining between them. CDR3 length: 14 amino acids. In germline, CDR1 is LGHDT, CDR2 YNNKEL (reference sequence). CDR3 sequence reads: CASSQELGVQIAFF. The CDR3 bases are TGTGCCAGCAGCCAAGAATTGGGGGTTCAGATAGCTTTCTTT.

The V and J genes are TRBV7-6 and TRBJ1-1, with D unclear. V was shortened by 0 bases and J by 0 bases, with 8 bases between the two germline ends. The CDR3 loop spans 15 amino acids. Germline-derived CDR1 and CDR2 are SGHVS and FNYEAQ. The CDR3 region is CASSLARQLNTEAFF. CDR3 coding DNA: TGTGCCAGCAGCTTAGCCCGTCAACTGAACACTGAAGCTTTCTTT.

The CDR3, as DNA: TGTGCCAGTAGCCCGACTAGCGGGAGTAGCGCAGATACGCAGTATTTT. Protein sequence: CASSPTSGSSADTQYF. The V gene is TRBV19, the J gene TRBJ2-3; 12 bases agree with TRBD2. The germline V gene encodes CDR1 LNHDA and CDR2 SQIVND (reference sequence). This CDR3 is 16 amino acids long. V dropped 6 bases and J dropped 4; count of bases not matched to a gene: 8.

The J gene is TRBJ1-5, the V gene TRBV7-9; tentative D call: TRBD1 (5 bases). Trimming took 2 bases from V and 5 from J, leaving 10 bases between them. This CDR3 contains 14 residues. The germline V gene has CDR1 SEHNR and CDR2 FQNEAQ (reference sequence). The CDR3 nucleotides are TGTGCCAGCAGCTTACAGGGATGGGATCAGCCCCAGCATTTT. Amino acid sequence: CASSLQGWDQPQHF. Full variable domain (remainder filled in from reference TRBV7-9 and TRBJ1-5): DTGVSQNPRHKITKRGQNVTFRCDPISEHNRLYWYRQTLGQGPEFLTYFQNEAQLEKSRLLSDRFSAERPKGSFSTLEIQRTEQGDSAMYLCASSLQGWDQPQHFGDGTRLSIL.

This clone was counted only a few times. The gene calls are TRBV6-5 and TRBJ1-1; D is possibly TRBD1 (6 bases). The germline V gene has CDR1 MNHEY and CDR2 SVGAGI. This CDR3 is 13 amino acids long. Trimming left V 6 bases short and J 6 bases short, with 14 bases between. DNA for the CDR3: TGTGCCAGCAGCACTGGACAGCTCCCTGAAGCTTTCTTT. Its translation: CASSTGQLPEAFF.

The chain carries TRBV6-5 and TRBJ1-5; TRBD1 agrees at 8 bases. The CDR3 spans 14 residues. CDR1 and CDR2 (germline): MNHEY, SVGAGI. V lost 11 bases to trimming and J lost 0 bases; unmatched junction nucleotides: 6. The CDR3 sequence: CAGGDRYSNQPQHF. The CDR3 DNA sequence: TGTGCCGGGGGGGACAGGTATAGCAATCAGCCCCAGCATTTT.

V is TRBV27 and J is TRBJ1-5; D unresolved. The V end was cut by 6 bases, the J end by 6 bases, with 12 bases between. The CDR3 sequence is 13 residues long. Germline V lookup: CDR1 MNHEY, CDR2 SMNVEV (reference sequence). In nucleotides, the CDR3 is TGTGCCAGCAGCCCTTACCTGGGTCAGCCCCAGCATTTT. Translated: CASSPYLGQPQHF.

The V gene is TRBV24-1, the J gene TRBJ1-1, with unresolved D. This CDR3 region has 14 residues. V lost 4 bases and J 11 bases, leaving 19 bases between the germline ends. CDR1 and CDR2 (germline): KGHDR, SFDVKD. The CDR3 here is CATSDQLDPLGAFF. The CDR3, as DNA: TGTGCCACCAGTGACCAACTCGACCCTCTGGGGGCTTTCTTT.

The chain employs TRBV11-1 and TRBJ1-1; no clear D gene. Germline loops: CDR1 SGHAT, CDR2 FQDESV (reference sequence). This CDR3 contains 15 residues. V lost 7 bases to trimming and J lost 2 bases, with 17 bases between them. As DNA, the CDR3 is TGTGCCAGCACCCGGGCCCCCGAGGCCAACACTGAAGCTTTCTTT. It specifies CASTRAPEANTEAFF. The full variable domain, its missing parts supplied by reference TRBV11-1 and TRBJ1-1, is EAEVAQSPRYKITEKSQAVAFWCDPISGHATLYWYRQILGQGPELLVQFQDESVVDDSQLPKDRFSAERLKGVDSTLKIQPAELGDSAMYLCASTRAPEANTEAFFGQGTRLTVV.

V gene TRBV28 combines with J gene TRBJ1-2; TRBD1 might be the D (6 bases). The germline V gene has CDR1 MDHEN and CDR2 SYDVKM. V was cut by 6 bases and J by 6 bases, with 17 bases left in between. This CDR3 comprises 14 residues. CDR3: CASRVPGTPNGYTF. CDR3 coding DNA: TGTGCCAGCAGGGTACCCGGGACACCGAATGGCTACACCTTC.

The chain joins TRBV5-1 to TRBJ2-3, with 10 nucleotides matching TRBD1. This CDR3 has 15 residues. Germline V CDR1 and CDR2: SGHRS, YFSETQ. Germline trimming cut 0 bases from V and 7 bases from J; bases unmatched to any gene: 5. The CDR3 DNA is TGCGCCAGCAGCTTGGAGGGACAGGGGTTTAATACGCAGTATTTT. Translating gives CASSLEGQGFNTQYF.

The rearrangement uses TRBV7-9 and TRBJ1-6; D is unclear. Germline V gives CDR1 SEHNR, CDR2 FQNEAQ (reference sequence). The CDR3 length is 14 residues. Trimming cost V 6 bases and J 7 bases, with 13 bases left between them. The CDR3 bases are TGTGCCAGCAGGCTCTCGGCAGTCAATTCACCCCTCCACTTT. It translates to CASRLSAVNSPLHF.